Only a few counts were recorded for the clone carrying this T cell receptor (beta chain). This sample is part of a study of human T cells and chemical hapten exposure. At the level of the study: For sensitization, 2% DPC was applied to a 2 cm by 2 cm patch of upper inner arm skin. Each patient's scalp received weekly diphenylcyclopropenone throughout the approximately 22-week study.

V was trimmed by 6 bases and J by 6 bases, leaving 20 bases between them. The CDR3 consists of 15 residues. The germline CDR1 and CDR2 sequences are SQVTM and ANQGSEA. The library tagged each cDNA molecule with unique molecular identifiers. TCRdb redid the calling of the RACE reads with MiXCR, one entry per CDR3 protein. The sample lists some 180,000 distinct CDR3 sequences, around 20% seen once, with approximately 6.7% in the top ten. Stated time point: patch test 1, 2 weeks after DPC sensitization. Treatment indicated: therapeutic diphenylcyclopropenone sensitization with weekly scalp DPC. This receptor was taken from a woman between 50 and 59 years old with alopecia areata. Some clones in this sample may be carry-over from other donors' samples. The sequencing used whole blood, collected in connection with sensitization to the hapten diphenylcyclopropenone (DPC). The chain recombines TRBV29-1 with TRBJ2-2, with TRBD1 as a possible D gene (5 bases). The CDR3 DNA sequence: TGCAGCGTCGCCCTCGGGCAGGGCGGCGCCGGGGAGCTGTTTTTT. It translates to CSVALGQGGAGELFF.